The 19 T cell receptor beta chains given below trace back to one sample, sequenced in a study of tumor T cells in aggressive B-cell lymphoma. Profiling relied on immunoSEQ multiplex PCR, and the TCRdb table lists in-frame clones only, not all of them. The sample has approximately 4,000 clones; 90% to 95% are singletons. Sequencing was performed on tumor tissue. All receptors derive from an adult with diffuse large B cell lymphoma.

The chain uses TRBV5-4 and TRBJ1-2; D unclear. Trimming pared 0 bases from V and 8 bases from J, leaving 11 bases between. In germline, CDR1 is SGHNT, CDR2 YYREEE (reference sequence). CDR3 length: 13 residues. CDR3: CASSLAREGGYTF. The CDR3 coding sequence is TGTGCCAGCAGCTTGGCGAGGGAGGGCGGCTACACCTTC.

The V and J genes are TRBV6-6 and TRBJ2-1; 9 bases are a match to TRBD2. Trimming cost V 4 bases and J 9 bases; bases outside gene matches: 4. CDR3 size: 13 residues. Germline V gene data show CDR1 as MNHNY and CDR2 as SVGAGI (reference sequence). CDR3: CASSFVAGAEQFF. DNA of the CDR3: TGTGCCAGCAGTTTCGTAGCGGGAGCTGAGCAGTTCTTC.

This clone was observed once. The CDR3 here is CASSRGQGNQPQHF. The CDR3 coding sequence is TGCGCCAGCAGCCGAGGACAGGGGAACCAGCCCCAGCATTTT. The V call is TRBV4-1, the J call TRBJ1-5, with TRBD1 matching 9 bases. Germline CDR1 reads MGHRA; CDR2 reads YSYEKL. V dropped 4 bases and J dropped 7; count of bases not matched to a gene: 5. The CDR3 covers 14 residues.

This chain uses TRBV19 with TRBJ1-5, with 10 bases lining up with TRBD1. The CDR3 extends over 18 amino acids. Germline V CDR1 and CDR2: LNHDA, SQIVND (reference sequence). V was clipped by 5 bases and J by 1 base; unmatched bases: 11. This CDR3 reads CASSPRDRGLGSNQPQHF. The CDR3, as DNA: TGTGCCAGTAGTCCACGAGACAGGGGGCTGGGGAGCAATCAGCCCCAGCATTTT. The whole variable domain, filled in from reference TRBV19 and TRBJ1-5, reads DGGITQSPKYLFRKEGQNVTLSCEQNLNHDAMYWYRQDPGQGLRLIYYSQIVNDFQKGDIAEGYSVSREKKESFPLTVTSAQKNPTAFYLCASSPRDRGLGSNQPQHFGDGTRLSIL.

DNA for the CDR3: TGTGCCTGGGGGGACAGCGCCTACGAGCAGTACTTC. Protein sequence: CAWGDSAYEQYF. J is TRBJ2-7 and V is TRBV30; 7 bases map to TRBD1. The CDR3 length is 12 residues. Germline V gives CDR1 GTSNPN, CDR2 SVGIG (reference sequence). The V and J ends lost 5 bases and 2 bases, in that order; junction bases with no gene match: 3.

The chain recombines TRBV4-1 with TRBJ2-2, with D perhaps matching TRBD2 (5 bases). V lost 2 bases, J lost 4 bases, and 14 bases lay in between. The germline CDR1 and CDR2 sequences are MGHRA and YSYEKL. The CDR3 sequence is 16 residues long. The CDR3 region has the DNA TGCGCCAGCAGCCAACTCCGAATAGCGAGCACCGGGGAGCTGTTTTTT. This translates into CASSQLRIASTGELFF.

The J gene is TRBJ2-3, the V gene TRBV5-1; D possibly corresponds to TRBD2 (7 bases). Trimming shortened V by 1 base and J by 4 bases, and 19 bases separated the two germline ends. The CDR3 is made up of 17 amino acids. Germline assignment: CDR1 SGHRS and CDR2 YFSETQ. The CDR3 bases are TGCGCCAGCAGCTTGACAGGGACCAGCGGGATCGCAGATACGCAGTATTTT. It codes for CASSLTGTSGIADTQYF.

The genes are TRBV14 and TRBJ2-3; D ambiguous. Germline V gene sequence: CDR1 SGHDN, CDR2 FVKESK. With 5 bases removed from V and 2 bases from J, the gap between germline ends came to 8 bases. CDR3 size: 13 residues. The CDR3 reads CASSYDFTDTQYF. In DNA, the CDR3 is TGTGCCAGCAGCTATGACTTCACAGATACGCAGTATTTT.

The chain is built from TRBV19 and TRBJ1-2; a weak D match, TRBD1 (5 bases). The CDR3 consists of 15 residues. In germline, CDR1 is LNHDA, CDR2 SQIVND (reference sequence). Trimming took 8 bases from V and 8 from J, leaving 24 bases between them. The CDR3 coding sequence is TGTGCCAGTGACGACAAGGGGAAGGGGTTATACGGCTACACCTTC. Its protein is CASDDKGKGLYGYTF. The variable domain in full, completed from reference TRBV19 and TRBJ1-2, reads DGGITQSPKYLFRKEGQNVTLSCEQNLNHDAMYWYRQDPGQGLRLIYYSQIVNDFQKGDIAEGYSVSREKKESFPLTVTSAQKNPTAFYLCASDDKGKGLYGYTFGSGTRLTVV.

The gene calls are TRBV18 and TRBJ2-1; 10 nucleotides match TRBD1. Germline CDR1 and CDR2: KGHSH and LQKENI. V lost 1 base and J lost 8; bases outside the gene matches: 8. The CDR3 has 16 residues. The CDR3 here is CASSPQGTGANYEQFF. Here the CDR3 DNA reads TGTGCCAGCTCACCACAAGGGACAGGGGCTAACTATGAGCAGTTCTTC. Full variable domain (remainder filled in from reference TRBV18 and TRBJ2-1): NAGVMQNPRHLVRRRGQEARLRCSPMKGHSHVYWYRQLPEEGLKFMVYLQKENIIDESGMPKERFSAEFPKEGPSILRIQQVVRGDSAAYFCASSPQGTGANYEQFFGPGTRLTVL.

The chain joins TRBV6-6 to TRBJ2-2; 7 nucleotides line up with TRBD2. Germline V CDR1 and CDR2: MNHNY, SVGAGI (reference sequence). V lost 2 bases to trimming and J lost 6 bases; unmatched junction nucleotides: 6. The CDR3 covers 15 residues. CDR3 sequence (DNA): TGTGCCAGCAGTTACGGGGCGGGAGCCTCCGGGGAGCTGTTTTTT. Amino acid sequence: CASSYGAGASGELFF.

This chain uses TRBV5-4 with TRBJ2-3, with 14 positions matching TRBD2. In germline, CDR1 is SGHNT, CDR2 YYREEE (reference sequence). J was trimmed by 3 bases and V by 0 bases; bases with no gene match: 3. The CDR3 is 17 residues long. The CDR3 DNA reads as TGTGCCAGCAGCTTGGGACTAGCGGGAGGGAAAACAGATACGCAGTATTTT. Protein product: CASSLGLAGGKTDTQYF.

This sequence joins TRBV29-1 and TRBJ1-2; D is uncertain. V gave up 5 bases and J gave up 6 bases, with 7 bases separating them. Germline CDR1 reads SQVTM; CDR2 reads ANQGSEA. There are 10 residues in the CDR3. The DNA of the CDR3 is TGCAGCGTTCCCACAGATGGCTACACCTTC. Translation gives CSVPTDGYTF.

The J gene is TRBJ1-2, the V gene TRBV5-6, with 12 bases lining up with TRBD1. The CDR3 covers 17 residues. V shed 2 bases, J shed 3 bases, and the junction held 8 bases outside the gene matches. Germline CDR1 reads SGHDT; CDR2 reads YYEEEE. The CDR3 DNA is TGTGCCAGCAGCTTCGCCGGGACAGGGGGCGGCTACTATGGCTACACCTTC. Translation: CASSFAGTGGGYYGYTF.

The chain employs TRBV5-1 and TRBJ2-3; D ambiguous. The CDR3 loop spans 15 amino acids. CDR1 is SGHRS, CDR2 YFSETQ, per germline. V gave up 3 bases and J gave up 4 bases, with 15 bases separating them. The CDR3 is CASSSGFSSADTQYF. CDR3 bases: TGCGCCAGCAGCTCGGGTTTTTCCAGTGCAGATACGCAGTATTTT.

Here the CDR3 reads CVSSIDRGEELFF. The CDR3 DNA sequence: TGTGTTAGCAGTATTGACAGGGGTGAGGAGCTGTTTTTT. This chain joins TRBV4-2 and TRBJ2-2; 8 nucleotides match TRBD1. Germline CDR1 is LGHNA and CDR2 is YNFKEQ. The CDR3 runs 13 residues.

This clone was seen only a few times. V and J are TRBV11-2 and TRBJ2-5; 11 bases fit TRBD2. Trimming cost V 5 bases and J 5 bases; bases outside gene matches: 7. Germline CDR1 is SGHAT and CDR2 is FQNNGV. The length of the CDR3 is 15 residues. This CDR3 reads CASSAGLAERETQYF. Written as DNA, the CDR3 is TGTGCCAGCAGCGCGGGACTAGCGGAGAGGGAGACCCAGTACTTC.

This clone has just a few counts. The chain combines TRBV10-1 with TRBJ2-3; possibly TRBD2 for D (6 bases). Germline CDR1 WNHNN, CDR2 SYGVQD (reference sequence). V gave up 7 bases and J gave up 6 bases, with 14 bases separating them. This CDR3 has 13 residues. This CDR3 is CASTRTIQDTQYF. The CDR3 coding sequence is TGCGCCAGCACCCGGACTATTCAGGATACGCAGTATTTT.

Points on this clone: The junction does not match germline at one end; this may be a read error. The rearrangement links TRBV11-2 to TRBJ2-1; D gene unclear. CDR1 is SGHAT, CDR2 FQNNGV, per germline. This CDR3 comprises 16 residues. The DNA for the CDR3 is TGTGCCAGCAACTTATACCCTCTCTTGACGGGCAATGAGCAGTTCTTC. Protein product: CASNLYPLLTGNEQFF.